This T cell receptor (beta chain) was sequenced for a study of brain metastases from non-small cell lung cancer. Study findings and constraints: TCR repertoires overlapped largely between brain metastases and matched primaries. T-cell infiltration was lower in brain metastases than primaries (P < 0.001). In about 62% of brain metastases, T-cell clones were expanded compared with matched primary tumors.

Of note for this clone: Its antigen is unidentified.

Some clones are missing from TCRdb's copy, which holds only in-frame ones; the method was immunoSEQ multiplex PCR. This table holds 2,000 or so clones, roughly 86% found once. Germline CDR1 reads MNHEY; CDR2 reads SMNVEV (reference sequence). This CDR3 has 12 amino acids. Trimming removed 6 bases at V and 5 bases at J, with 10 bases between. The material sequenced was primary lung tumor tissue. The chain joins TRBV27 to TRBJ1-1; weak D call: TRBD1 (5 bases). The source of this sequence is a donor older than 35 with non-small cell lung cancer. The CDR3 sequence is CASRDWGTEAFF. The CDR3 coding sequence is TGTGCCAGCAGAGACTGGGGGACTGAAGCTTTCTTT.